The 24 T cell receptor beta chains presented below share a single source sample, sequenced in a study of blood T cells in healthy people across ages (dated by TCRdb to the mid-2010s). To prepare the library, 5' RACE was applied. Sequencing instrument: Illumina HiSeq 2500. The second PCR ran for about 7 to 11 cycles and used a J-beta primer mix along with a sample-barcoded 5' primer. TCRdb reprocessing: public reads trimmed at Q25 with fastp, clones called with MiXCR, in-frame beta chains kept. Under each unique CDR3 protein, matching rows form one entry showing the most common genes and DNA. This sample lists about 1.1 million distinct CDR3 sequences; roughly two fifths were detected once. Together, the top ten hold roughly 14% of the sample. Sequencing used blood. The receptors stem from a young man in good health.

CDR3 sequence: CASKKPLEDTEAFF. The DNA of the CDR3 is TGTGCCAGCAAGAAGCCCCTTGAAGACACTGAAGCTTTCTTT. The rearrangement links TRBV6-5 to TRBJ1-1; unclear D gene. This CDR3 spans 14 amino acids. The V end was cut by 7 bases, the J end by 3 bases, with 15 bases between. Germline-derived CDR1 and CDR2 are MNHEY and SVGAGI.

The CDR3 DNA reads TGTGCCAGCAGTGATTCGTGGGTAGCCAAAAACATTCAGTACTTC. Protein product: CASSDSWVAKNIQYF. J is TRBJ2-4 and V is TRBV2; D is unclear. The germline CDR1 and CDR2 sequences are SNHLY and FYNNEI. The CDR3 has 15 residues. Deletions cut 3 bases from V and 0 bases from J, with 9 bases between.

The genes are TRBV28 and TRBJ1-1; 10 nucleotides align to TRBD1. The CDR3 is 16 residues long. J was trimmed by 7 bases and V by 2 bases; bases with no gene match: 10. The germline CDR1 and CDR2 sequences are MDHEN and SYDVKM. CDR3 DNA: TGTGCCAGCAGTTTACCCTCGAGATGGACAGGGGGTGAAGCTTTCTTT. Translation gives CASSLPSRWTGGEAFF.

This sequence joins TRBV29-1 and TRBJ1-1; D is undetermined. The CDR3 has 11 amino acids. Trimming removed 3 bases from V and 7 bases from J, with 9 bases in between. Germline assignment: CDR1 SQVTM and CDR2 ANQGSEA. In DNA form, the CDR3 reads TGCAGCGTTGATGTGGGTTTTGAAGCTTTCTTT. It is translated as CSVDVGFEAFF.

Written as DNA, the CDR3 is TGTGCCAGCAGTTACGAAGGGCATCAGCCCCAGCATTTT. It encodes CASSYEGHQPQHF. The gene calls are TRBV6-2 or TRBV6-3 and TRBJ1-5; D not resolved. The germline gives CDR1 MNHEY, CDR2 SVGEGT. This CDR3 is built from 13 residues. With 2 bases removed from V and 5 bases from J, the gap between germline ends came to 7 bases.

The chain uses TRBV20-1 and TRBJ1-2; weak D call: TRBD1 (6 bases). CDR3 size: 13 residues. CDR1 is DFQATT, CDR2 SNEGSKA, per germline (reference sequence). Trimming removed 6 bases at V and 2 bases at J, with 13 bases between. The CDR3 loop reads CSARHTGNYGYTF. CDR3 in DNA: TGCAGTGCCCGACATACAGGGAACTATGGCTACACCTTC.

The rearrangement links TRBV4-1 to TRBJ2-1; tentative D call: TRBD2 (6 bases). CDR3 length: 14 residues. From germline, CDR1 is MGHRA and CDR2 YSYEKL. Trimming cost V 2 bases and J 12 bases, with 17 bases left between them. The CDR3 protein is CASSQFYGGDVQFF. CDR3 in DNA: TGCGCCAGCAGCCAATTTTATGGAGGGGATGTGCAGTTCTTC.

The chain employs TRBV24-1 and TRBJ1-1, with 8 bases identical to TRBD1. The CDR3 extends over 13 amino acids. Trimming removed 4 bases from V and 8 bases from J; junction bases left unmatched: 5. Germline loops: CDR1 KGHDR, CDR2 SFDVKD. For the CDR3, the DNA is TGTGCCACCAGTGAATCCGGGACAGGAGAAGCTTTCTTT. Its translation: CATSESGTGEAFF.

The V call is TRBV13, the J call TRBJ2-1; 8 bases line up with TRBD2. This CDR3 is built from 18 residues. Germline CDR1 reads PRHDT; CDR2 reads FYEKMQ (reference sequence). V lost 3 bases, J lost 2 bases, and 12 bases stayed unmatched. Here the CDR3 DNA reads TGTGCCAGCAGCTTGATTGGCGGGGGGCACTCCACCTACAATGAGCAGTTCTTC. It translates to CASSLIGGGHSTYNEQFF.

This clonotype appeared a few times. This rearrangement joins TRBV13 to TRBJ2-7; 7 bases map to TRBD2. Germline assignment: CDR1 PRHDT and CDR2 FYEKMQ (reference sequence). The CDR3 sequence is 12 residues long. The trim removed 4 bases at V and 5 bases at J, leaving 2 bases unmatched. The DNA of the CDR3 is TGTGCCAGCAGCTCCGGGGGGAACGAGCAGTACTTC. This sequence encodes CASSSGGNEQYF.

This clonotype was picked up a small number of times. The V call is TRBV2, the J call TRBJ1-2; perhaps TRBD1 as D (5 bases). Trimming shortened V by 6 bases and J by 2 bases, and 7 bases separated the two germline ends. Germline V gene data show CDR1 as SNHLY and CDR2 as FYNNEI. This CDR3 is 12 amino acids long. CDR3 sequence: CASRDTNYGYTF. Written as DNA, the CDR3 is TGTGCCAGCAGGGACACCAACTATGGCTACACCTTC.

V is TRBV3-1 and J is TRBJ2-5, with D uncertain. The CDR3 runs to 13 residues. V gave up 2 bases and J gave up 0 bases, with 4 bases separating them. Per the germline V gene, CDR1 is LGHDT and CDR2 is YNNKEL (reference sequence). The CDR3 protein is CASSQMNQETQYF. DNA for the CDR3: TGTGCCAGCAGCCAAATGAACCAAGAGACCCAGTACTTC.

V and J are TRBV4-1 and TRBJ2-1; D may be TRBD1 (6 bases). V was pared by 1 base and J by 0 bases, with 19 bases between. Germline CDR1 MGHRA, CDR2 YSYEKL. This CDR3 has 19 residues. Here the CDR3 DNA reads TGCGCCAGCAGCCAAGCTCCCGGGACATTGGTAAGCTCCTACAATGAGCAGTTCTTC. Its protein is CASSQAPGTLVSSYNEQFF.

J is TRBJ2-1 and V is TRBV19, with D possibly matching TRBD2 (6 bases). V dropped 3 bases and J dropped 8 bases, with 17 bases sitting between them. CDR3 size: 15 residues. Looked up from germline, CDR1 is LNHDA and CDR2 is SQIVND (reference sequence). CDR3 DNA: TGTGCCAGTAGTATTCATCGGGACTCCGAGGATGAGCAGTTCTTC. It yields the protein CASSIHRDSEDEQFF.

CDR3 amino acids: CAITAGTANYGYTF. The CDR3 bases are TGTGCCATAACCGCCGGGACAGCTAACTATGGCTACACCTTC. The chain uses TRBV10-3 and TRBJ1-2; 7 bases map to TRBD1. Germline V gene data show CDR1 as ENHRY and CDR2 as SYGVKD. This CDR3 has 14 residues. V shed 9 bases and J 0 bases; nucleotides not matched to a gene: 7.

The V gene is TRBV6-6, the J gene TRBJ1-5, with D possibly TRBD1 on 5 matching bases. Germline V lookup: CDR1 MNHNY, CDR2 SVGAGI (reference sequence). V lost 5 bases, J lost 10 bases, and 15 bases lay in between. The CDR3 sequence is 13 residues long. The CDR3 sequence: CASSAGTALPQHF. CDR3 sequence (DNA): TGTGCCAGCAGTGCAGGGACCGCTTTACCCCAGCATTTT.

A few counts support this clonotype. CDR3 sequence reads: CASSLRAGVQEKLFF. The DNA for the CDR3 is TGTGCCAGCAGCTTAAGGGCAGGGGTGCAGGAAAAACTGTTTTTT. The chain employs TRBV7-2 and TRBJ1-4, with D maybe TRBD1 (6 bases). V was cut by 2 bases and J by 8 bases, with 15 bases left in between. CDR1 and CDR2 (germline): SGHTA, FQGNSA. The CDR3 sequence is 15 residues long.

This clonotype has ten or more counts. The V call is TRBV11-1, the J call TRBJ2-1; D gene uncertain. The CDR3 extends over 11 amino acids. The V gene's germline CDR1 is SGHAT and CDR2 FQDESV (reference sequence). V lost 3 bases and J 11 bases, leaving 8 bases between the germline ends. The CDR3 is CASSFLGQQFF. For the CDR3, the DNA is TGTGCCAGCAGCTTCCTTGGGCAGCAGTTCTTC.

The rearrangement uses TRBV20-1 and TRBJ1-2, with 8 bases aligning to TRBD1. Germline V CDR1 and CDR2: DFQATT, SNEGSKA (reference sequence). The CDR3 sequence is 12 residues long. After removal of 6 bases from V and 10 bases from J, the junction contained 10 bases not matched to a gene. CDR3 sequence reads: CSAEGQGAPYTF. The DNA of the CDR3 is TGCAGTGCGGAAGGACAGGGCGCCCCCTACACCTTC.

This chain uses TRBV6-2 or TRBV6-3 with TRBJ2-7, with 11 bases lining up with TRBD2. The CDR3 runs 13 residues. J was trimmed by 3 bases and V by 8 bases; bases with no gene match: 3. The germline CDR1 and CDR2 sequences are MNHEY and SVGEGT. CDR3 bases: TGTGCCAGCGGTGGGACTAGCGGCTACGAGCAGTACTTC. Translated, it gives CASGGTSGYEQYF.

The V gene is TRBV12-3 or TRBV12-4, the J gene TRBJ2-2; 8 nucleotides agree with TRBD2. This CDR3 region has 17 residues. V trimming: 3 bases; J trimming: 4 bases; junction bases outside the gene matches: 10. The CDR3 DNA sequence: TGTGCCAGCAGTTTTTCGGGAGCGGGGGCACTCACCGGGGAGCTGTTTTTT. Its protein is CASSFSGAGALTGELFF.

The chain combines TRBV6-2 or TRBV6-3 with TRBJ2-1; D uncertain. The closer fit of TRBJ2-7 to the DNA end suggests the J call may be wrong. Germline V gene sequence: CDR1 MNHEY, CDR2 SVGEGT. This CDR3 has 14 residues. CDR3 protein: CASSPLRTNNEQYF. The CDR3 DNA reads as TGTGCCAGCAGTCCTCTCCGGACGAACAATGAGCAGTACTTC.

This chain joins TRBV4-3 and TRBJ1-6; 7 bases are a match to TRBD1. The CDR3 is 16 amino acids. CDR1 is LGHNA and CDR2 is YSLEER in the germline V gene. V shed 1 base, J shed 6 bases, and the junction held 6 bases outside the gene matches. The CDR3 nucleotides are TGCGCCAGCAGCCAAGGTCTGGGACAGACTAATTCACCCCTCCACTTT. The encoded protein is CASSQGLGQTNSPLHF.

On this clonotype: Compared with germline, one end of the junction differs, possibly owing to a read error. The chain links TRBV2 to TRBJ2-5; 9 positions agree with TRBD1. Germline lookup yields CDR1 SNHLY and CDR2 FYNNEI. The CDR3 contains 14 residues. The CDR3: CASSQQGAQETLYF. The CDR3 DNA follows: TGTGCCAGCAGTCAACAGGGGGCCCAAGAGACCCTGTACTTC. The complete variable domain, with remaining parts taken from reference TRBV2 and TRBJ2-5, reads EPEVTQTPSHQVTQMGQEVILRCVPISNHLYFYWYRQILGQKVEFLVSFYNNEISEKSEIFDDQFSVERPDGSNFTLKIRSTKLEDSAMYFCASSQQGAQETLYFGPGTRLLVL.